The 28 T cell receptor beta chains reported below all come from one sample, sequenced in a study of cytomegalovirus exposure and HLA in healthy donors. Both 60 Vbeta primers and 13 Jbeta primers went into the PCR. Sequencing used immunoSEQ multiplex PCR; TCRdb keeps in-frame clones, though not all of them. In all, the sample yields 150,000 or so clones. Sequenced: PBMCs. The source is a woman aged 45 to 65 in good health and CMV-seronegative.

The chain couples TRBV4-1 to TRBJ2-1, with D possibly being TRBD2 (6 bases). The CDR3 extends over 16 amino acids. Germline values: CDR1 MGHRA, CDR2 YSYEKL. The V end lost 1 base, the J end lost 2 bases, and 12 bases lay between the germline ends. The CDR3 loop reads CASSQALAIAYNEQFF. The CDR3 DNA reads as TGCGCCAGCAGCCAAGCGCTAGCGATCGCCTACAATGAGCAGTTCTTC.

V is TRBV30 and J is TRBJ2-7, with D possibly TRBD2 on 5 matching bases. The CDR3 runs 11 residues. Trimming removed 3 bases at V and 5 bases at J, with 8 bases between. Germline V gene lookup returns CDR1 GTSNPN and CDR2 SVGIG (reference sequence). CDR3 loop: CAWSLGDEQYF. The CDR3 coding sequence is TGTGCCTGGAGCCTCGGGGACGAGCAGTACTTC.

The chain has TRBV9 and TRBJ2-3; D not resolved. Deletions cut 4 bases from V and 6 bases from J, with 9 bases between. Germline CDR1 is SGDLS and CDR2 is YYNGEE. This CDR3 is 12 amino acids long. CDR3 nucleotide sequence: TGTGCCAGCAGCTCTAGTGGGGATACGCAGTATTTT. It translates to CASSSSGDTQYF.

The V call is TRBV10-3, the J call TRBJ1-1; 8 positions match TRBD1. The CDR3 loop spans 14 amino acids. Germline loops: CDR1 ENHRY, CDR2 SYGVKD. V was pared by 5 bases and J by 1 base, with 3 bases of the junction left unmatched. The CDR3 region has the DNA TGTGCCATCAGTCGGGACAGGACGAACACTGAAGCTTTCTTT. This encodes CAISRDRTNTEAFF.

CDR3 sequence (DNA): TGTGCCTGCCTCCGGGACAGAAATCAGCCCCAGCATTTT. This sequence encodes CACLRDRNQPQHF. The chain has TRBV2 and TRBJ1-5; 7 bases align to TRBD1. This CDR3 contains 13 residues. J lost 4 bases, V lost 11 bases, and 8 bases had no gene match. Germline V lookup: CDR1 SNHLY, CDR2 FYNNEI.

The chain is built from TRBV5-1 and TRBJ2-3; D remains unclear. Germline loops: CDR1 SGHRS, CDR2 YFSETQ. The CDR3 contains 16 residues. V lost 0 bases and J lost 0, with 11 bases in between. As DNA, the CDR3 is TGCGCCAGCAGCTTGGTTCGCAGTTCTAGCACAGATACGCAGTATTTT. Translated, it gives CASSLVRSSSTDTQYF. Variable domain in full (rest from reference TRBV5-1 and TRBJ2-3): KAGVTQTPRYLIKTRGQQVTLSCSPISGHRSVSWYQQTPGQGLQFLFEYFSETQRNKGNFPGRFSGRQFSNSRSEMNVSTLELGDSALYLCASSLVRSSSTDTQYFGPGTRLTVL.

The genes are TRBV28 and TRBJ2-7; 8 bases fit TRBD1. V was clipped by 1 base and J by 0 bases; unmatched bases: 8. Germline V gene sequence: CDR1 MDHEN, CDR2 SYDVKM. The CDR3 extends over 17 amino acids. This CDR3 reads CASSLLGQARSSYEQYF. The CDR3 DNA reads as TGTGCCAGCAGTTTATTGGGACAGGCGAGGAGCTCCTACGAGCAGTACTTC.

This CDR3 reads CASSVGLATLETYEQYF. The DNA for the CDR3 is TGTGCCAGCAGTGTGGGGCTAGCGACCCTAGAGACCTACGAGCAGTACTTC. The chain links TRBV2 to TRBJ2-7, with D perhaps matching TRBD2 (6 bases). V lost 4 bases and J lost 2, with 21 bases in between. CDR1 and CDR2 (germline): SNHLY, FYNNEI. The length of the CDR3 is 17 residues.

This chain uses TRBV5-1 with TRBJ2-2; the D gene is possibly TRBD1 (6 bases). Germline V gene sequence: CDR1 SGHRS, CDR2 YFSETQ. V was cut by 4 bases and J by 11 bases, with 21 bases left in between. The CDR3 contains 15 residues. The DNA of the CDR3 is TGCGCCAGCAGCACACAGGGTTCCGAGGGTAGCGAGCTGTTTTTT. Translating it yields CASSTQGSEGSELFF.

The V call is TRBV7-3, the J call TRBJ2-1; TRBD2 matches 11 bases. Looked up from germline, CDR1 is SGHTA and CDR2 is FQGTGA. The junction had 3 bases not matched to a gene; V was cut back by 3 bases and J by 5 bases. This CDR3 is 15 amino acids long. In DNA form, the CDR3 reads TGTGCCAGCAGCTTCCTAGCGGGGGGCCACAATGAGCAGTTCTTC. It is translated as CASSFLAGGHNEQFF.

V and J are TRBV2 and TRBJ1-1; 8 bases agree with TRBD1. The germline gives CDR1 SNHLY, CDR2 FYNNEI. The length of the CDR3 is 14 residues. V was pared by 1 base and J by 4 bases, with 2 bases of the junction left unmatched. The CDR3 sequence is CASSEDRGGTEAFF. In nucleotides, the CDR3 is TGTGCCAGCAGTGAAGACAGGGGGGGCACTGAAGCTTTCTTT.

The chain is built from TRBV15 and TRBJ1-1; the D gene is possibly TRBD1 (5 bases). The CDR3 has 15 amino acids. The V gene lost 0 bases and the J gene lost 3 bases, with 11 bases spanning the gap. Germline-derived CDR1 and CDR2 are LNHNV and YYDKDF (reference sequence). The CDR3 DNA reads as TGTGCCACCAGCAGAGAGGGGGGGAGGTACACTGAAGCTTTCTTT. Its translation is CATSREGGRYTEAFF.

The chain carries TRBV9 and TRBJ2-7; unclear D gene. Germline V lookup: CDR1 SGDLS, CDR2 YYNGEE. The CDR3 is 15 amino acids. Trimming pared 1 base from V and 0 bases from J, leaving 11 bases between. The CDR3 DNA follows: TGTGCCAGCAGCGTATCGGCGGTGACCTCCTACGAGCAGTACTTC. Encoded protein: CASSVSAVTSYEQYF. The variable domain in full, completed from reference TRBV9 and TRBJ2-7, reads DSGVTQTPKHLITATGQRVTLRCSPRSGDLSVYWYQQSLDQGLQFLIQYYNGEERAKGNILERFSAQQFPDLHSELNLSSLELGDSALYFCASSVSAVTSYEQYFGPGTRLTVT.

The chain carries TRBV7-8 and TRBJ1-4; TRBD1 matches at 8 bases. The trim removed 7 bases at V and 10 bases at J, leaving 8 bases unmatched. This CDR3 contains 13 residues. The germline CDR1 and CDR2 sequences are SGHVS and FQNEAQ. The CDR3 protein is CASTPDRGGKLFF. The CDR3 region has the DNA TGTGCCAGCACCCCTGACAGGGGTGGAAAACTGTTTTTT. Full variable domain (rest looked up from reference TRBV7-8 and TRBJ1-4): GAGVSQSPRYKVAKRGQDVALRCDPISGHVSLFWYQQALGQGPEFLTYFQNEAQLDKSGLPSDRFFAERPEGSVSTLKIQRTQQEDSAVYLCASTPDRGGKLFFGSGTQLSVL.

The chain combines TRBV7-2 with TRBJ1-5, with 7 bases lining up with TRBD1. The length of the CDR3 is 15 residues. V gave up 2 bases and J gave up 1 base; unmatched junction bases: 2. The germline gives CDR1 SGHTA, CDR2 FQGNSA. Here the CDR3 reads CASSLPGGSNQPQHF. DNA for the CDR3: TGTGCCAGCAGCTTACCAGGGGGAAGCAATCAGCCCCAGCATTTT. Using reference TRBV7-2 and TRBJ1-5 for the parts outside the CDR3, the full variable domain is GAGVSQSPSNKVTEKGKDVELRCDPISGHTALYWYRQSLGQGLEFLIYFQGNSAPDKSGLPSDRFSAERTGGSVSTLTIQRTQQEDSAVYLCASSLPGGSNQPQHFGDGTRLSIL.

The chain is built from TRBV28 and TRBJ2-7; D is possibly TRBD2 (7 bases). Trimming stripped 6 bases from V and 8 bases from J, with 20 bases between. This CDR3 is built from 14 residues. Germline-derived CDR1 and CDR2 are MDHEN and SYDVKM. The CDR3 nucleotides are TGTGCCAGCAGCAACGGACCGAAGGGGGGGAAGCAGTACTTC. It codes for CASSNGPKGGKQYF. Variable domain in full (rest from reference TRBV28 and TRBJ2-7): DVKVTQSSRYLVKRTGEKVFLECVQDMDHENMFWYRQDPGLGLRLIYFSYDVKMKEKGDIPEGYSVSREKKERFSLILESASTNQTSMYLCASSNGPKGGKQYFGPGTRLTVT.

The rearrangement uses TRBV5-1 and TRBJ2-7; the match to TRBD2 covers 10 bases. The J segment lost 0 bases and the V segment lost 5 bases, leaving 5 bases of the junction unmatched. This CDR3 contains 15 residues. The germline gives CDR1 SGHRS, CDR2 YFSETQ. The DNA of the CDR3 is TGCGCCAGCAGAGCTAGCGGGAGACTCTCCTACGAGCAGTACTTC. It specifies CASRASGRLSYEQYF.

V is TRBV7-2 and J is TRBJ1-1, with a possible D match to TRBD1 (6 bases). The CDR3 sequence is 13 residues long. Germline assignment: CDR1 SGHTA and CDR2 FQGNSA. V was cut by 6 bases and J by 10 bases, with 18 bases left in between. The CDR3 DNA follows: TGTGCCAGCAGTTCCAGGGGAACACTGACAGCTTTCTTT. Residues: CASSSRGTLTAFF.

The chain links TRBV9 to TRBJ1-5; 9 bases map to TRBD1. The CDR3 spans 15 residues. Trimming took 4 bases from V and 6 from J; bases not matched to a gene: 8. CDR1 SGDLS and CDR2 YYNGEE come from the germline V gene. CDR3 DNA sequence: TGTGCCAGCAGCACCGGACAGGGGTTTACTCAGCCCCAGCATTTT. Protein sequence: CASSTGQGFTQPQHF.

The chain links TRBV19 to TRBJ2-3, with D maybe TRBD1 (6 bases). This CDR3 comprises 16 residues. V dropped 6 bases and J dropped 1 base, with 17 bases sitting between them. Looked up from germline, CDR1 is LNHDA and CDR2 is SQIVND (reference sequence). Here the CDR3 DNA reads TGTGCCAGTAGGGGGGCTGGGTCAGGGGGCACAGATACGCAGTATTTT. This encodes CASRGAGSGGTDTQYF.

This chain uses TRBV9 with TRBJ2-1, with 8 nucleotides matching TRBD2. Germline lookup yields CDR1 SGDLS and CDR2 YYNGEE. V gave up 3 bases and J gave up 4 bases; unmatched junction bases: 12. This CDR3 has 17 amino acids. This CDR3 is CASSGGSGREGYNEQFF. Written as DNA, the CDR3 is TGTGCCAGCAGCGGTGGGAGCGGGAGAGAGGGATACAATGAGCAGTTCTTC.

The V and J genes are TRBV4-2 and TRBJ2-1; 14 positions match TRBD2. J gave up 7 bases and V 2 bases, and 7 bases lay outside the gene matches. Looked up from germline, CDR1 is LGHNA and CDR2 is YNFKEQ. The CDR3 is made up of 17 amino acids. The CDR3 DNA reads as TGTGCCAGCAGCCAAAAGACTAGCGGGGGGGAGGTGAATGAGCAGTTCTTC. Protein: CASSQKTSGGEVNEQFF.

The V and J genes are TRBV9 and TRBJ2-2; weak D call: TRBD2 (6 bases). This CDR3 has 13 amino acids. With 4 bases removed from V and 5 bases from J, the gap between germline ends came to 9 bases. The germline V gene has CDR1 SGDLS and CDR2 YYNGEE. The CDR3 region has the DNA TGTGCCAGCAGCACCCGGGGGACCGGGGAGCTGTTTTTT. It codes for CASSTRGTGELFF.

The V call is TRBV19, the J call TRBJ1-1, with TRBD1 identical over 9 bases. CDR1 and CDR2 from the germline V gene are LNHDA and SQIVND (reference sequence). The CDR3 loop spans 17 amino acids. The J segment lost 3 bases and the V segment lost 7 bases, leaving 15 bases of the junction unmatched. The CDR3 DNA follows: TGTGCCAGTACTACAGGGGGCCGCTGGAGAGCTGACACTGAAGCTTTCTTT. Amino acid sequence: CASTTGGRWRADTEAFF.

The genes are TRBV6-7 and TRBJ1-3, with TRBD1 identical over 11 bases. TRBV6-7 counts as an open reading frame of uncertain function. Trimming took 2 bases from V and 5 from J; bases not matched to a gene: 2. This CDR3 comprises 15 residues. CDR3: CASSYRDRGRNTIYF. DNA for the CDR3: TGTGCCAGCAGTTACCGGGACAGGGGGAGAAACACCATATATTTT.

The rearrangement joins TRBV7-7 to TRBJ2-5, with 9 nucleotides matching TRBD1. The V and J ends lost 3 bases and 5 bases, in that order; junction bases with no gene match: 7. Germline CDR1 reads SSHAT; CDR2 reads FNYEAQ (reference sequence). The CDR3 runs 15 residues. Here the CDR3 DNA reads TGTGCCAGCAGCTTGGACAGGGGAGCTGGGGAGACCCAGTACTTC. Protein product: CASSLDRGAGETQYF.

The V call is TRBV6-1, the J call TRBJ2-3; TRBD2 might be the D (6 bases). V lost 1 base and J lost 8, with 10 bases in between. The germline V gene has CDR1 MNHNS and CDR2 SASEGT. This CDR3 region has 13 residues. The CDR3: CASSEGRETTQYF. The CDR3, as DNA: TGTGCCAGCAGTGAAGGGCGGGAAACTACGCAGTATTTT.

The V call is TRBV4-2, the J call TRBJ1-5; tentatively, D is TRBD1 (5 bases). V was cut by 1 base and J by 6 bases, with 19 bases left in between. This CDR3 contains 17 residues. Per germline, CDR1 LGHNA and CDR2 YNFKEQ. CDR3 in amino acids: CASSQGRGGVLVQPQHF. In DNA form, the CDR3 reads TGTGCCAGCAGCCAAGGTCGAGGAGGGGTTCTAGTTCAGCCCCAGCATTTT.